This TCR beta chain was identified in a study of early T cells in non-severe SARS-CoV-2 infection. Turning to the study itself: Investigators sequenced bulk RNA drawn from unsorted whole blood, and chains remained unpaired. Study-level findings and limits: Database matching using VDJdb favored anti-spike CD8 responses, with private and CD4 specificities left missing.

This clonotype was detected ten times or more. Its antigen is unknown. Unique molecular identifiers were affixed to single, distinct cDNA molecules. One entry per CDR3 protein results from TCRdb running MiXCR on the 5' RACE reads. The sample has under 65,000 distinct CDR3 sequences; over 9.5% are singletons. CDR3 length equals 17 residues. Germline V gene lookup returns CDR1 SGHRS and CDR2 YFSETQ. V was clipped by 4 bases and J by 0 bases, with 17 bases between them. The receptor was isolated from an adult who was a healthcare worker with PCR-confirmed SARS-CoV-2 infection or an uninfected control (not recorded which). Sequenced input: whole blood. The chain carries TRBV5-1 and TRBJ2-1; maybe TRBD2 (6 bases). The CDR3 here is CASSPRTILSSYNEQFF. CDR3 DNA: TGCGCCAGCAGCCCGCGGACTATCCTAAGCTCCTACAATGAGCAGTTCTTC.